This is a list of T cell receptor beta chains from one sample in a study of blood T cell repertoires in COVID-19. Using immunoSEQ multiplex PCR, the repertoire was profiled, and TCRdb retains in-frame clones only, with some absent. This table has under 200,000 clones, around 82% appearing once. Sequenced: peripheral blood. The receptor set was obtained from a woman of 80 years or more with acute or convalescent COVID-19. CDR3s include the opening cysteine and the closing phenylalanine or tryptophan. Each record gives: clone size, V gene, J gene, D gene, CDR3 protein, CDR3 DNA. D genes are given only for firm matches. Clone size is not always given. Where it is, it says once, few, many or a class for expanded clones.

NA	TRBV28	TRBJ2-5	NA	CASTLADQETQYF	TGTGCCAGCACGCTGGCAGACCAAGAGACCCAGTACTTC
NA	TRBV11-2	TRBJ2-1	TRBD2	CASSFNGVAGSLEVF	TGTGCCAGCAGCTTCAACGGGGTAGCGGGTAGCTTAGAGGTCTTC
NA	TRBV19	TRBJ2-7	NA	CASTERQGYEQYF	TGTGCCAGTACCGAGAGACAAGGCTACGAGCAGTACTTC
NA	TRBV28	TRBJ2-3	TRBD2	CASRLPSGGPSDTQYF	TGTGCCAGCAGACTCCCTAGCGGGGGCCCCTCAGATACGCAGTATTTT
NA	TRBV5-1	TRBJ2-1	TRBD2	CASSLRTSGSDEQFF	TGCGCCAGCAGCTTGAGGACTAGCGGGAGTGATGAGCAGTTCTTC
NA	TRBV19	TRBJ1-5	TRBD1	CASTPQDRGNEQPQHF	TGTGCCAGTACCCCTCAGGACAGGGGTAATGAGCAGCCCCAGCATTTT
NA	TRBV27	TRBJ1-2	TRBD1	CASSLSLLSQGQGAAYGYTF	TGTGCCAGCAGTTTATCCCTACTTTCCCAGGGACAGGGGGCGGCCTATGGCTACACCTTC
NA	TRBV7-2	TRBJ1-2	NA	CASRTTVNGYGYTF	TGTGCCAGCAGAACGACAGTGAATGGCTATGGCTACACCTTC
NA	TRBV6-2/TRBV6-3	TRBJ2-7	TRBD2	CASSREKAGGSYEQYF	TGTGCCAGCAGCCGGGAGAAGGCGGGAGGGTCCTACGAGCAGTACTTC
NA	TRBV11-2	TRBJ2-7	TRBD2	CASSSSGGAVYEQYF	TGTGCCAGCAGCTCTAGCGGGGGGGCCGTCTACGAGCAGTACTTC
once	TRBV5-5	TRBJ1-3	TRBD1	CASSSRAGGFSGNTIYF	TGTGCCAGCAGCTCCCGGGCAGGGGGCTTCTCTGGAAACACCATATATTTT
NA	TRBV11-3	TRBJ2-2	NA	CASSLLGGTGELFF	TGTGCCAGCAGCTTATTGGGGGGCACCGGGGAGCTGTTTTTT
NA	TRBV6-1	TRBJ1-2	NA	CASSEGRGQASGYTF	TGTGCCAGCAGTGAAGGAAGGGGACAAGCAAGTGGCTACACCTTC
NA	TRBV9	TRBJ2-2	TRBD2	CASSVSSGGDGTGELFF	TGTGCCAGCAGCGTTTCGAGCGGGGGGGATGGCACCGGGGAGCTGTTTTTT
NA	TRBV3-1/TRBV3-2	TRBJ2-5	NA	CASSQYVAEETQYF	TGTGCCAGCAGCCAATATGTGGCAGAAGAGACCCAGTACTTC
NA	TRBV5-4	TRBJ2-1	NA	CASSLNLDYDSYNEQFF	TGTGCCAGCAGCTTGAACCTGGACTACGACTCCTACAATGAGCAGTTCTTC
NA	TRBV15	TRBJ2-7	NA	CATSRGRGSAYEQYF	TGTGCCACCAGCAGAGGACGTGGGAGTGCTTACGAGCAGTACTTC
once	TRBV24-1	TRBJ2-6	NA	CATSEGSTGNVLTF	TGTGCCACCAGTGAGGGGTCGACAGGAAACGTCCTGACTTTC
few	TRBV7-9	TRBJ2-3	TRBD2	CASSQTGGSTDTQYF	TGTGCCAGCAGCCAGACGGGGGGAAGCACAGATACGCAGTATTTT
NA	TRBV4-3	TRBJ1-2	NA	CASSQDRGTNYGYTF	TGCGCCAGCAGCCAAGACAGGGGAACAAACTATGGCTACACCTTC
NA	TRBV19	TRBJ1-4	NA	CASSTRTDSEKLFF	TGTGCCAGTAGTACCCGGACAGACTCTGAAAAACTGTTTTTT
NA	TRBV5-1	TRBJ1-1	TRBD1	CASSLGQGALNTEAFF	TGCGCCAGCAGCTTGGGTCAGGGGGCTCTGAACACTGAAGCTTTCTTT
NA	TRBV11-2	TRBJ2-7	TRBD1	CASSSTRQGQYEQYF	TGTGCCAGCAGCTCTACTCGACAGGGGCAGTACGAGCAGTACTTC
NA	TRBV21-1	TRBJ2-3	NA	CASSKSGGPLSDRTDTQYF	TGTGCCAGCAGCAAGAGCGGGGGTCCCCTTAGTGATCGGACAGATACGCAGTATTTT
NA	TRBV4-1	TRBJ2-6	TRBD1	CASSPWTGLSSGANVLTF	TGCGCCAGCAGCCCGTGGACAGGATTGTCGTCTGGGGCCAACGTCCTGACTTTC
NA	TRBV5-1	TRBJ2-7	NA	CASRPEGRYEQYF	TGCGCCAGCAGGCCGGAGGGGCGTTACGAGCAGTACTTC
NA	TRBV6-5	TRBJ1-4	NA	CATTRSINEKLFF	TGTGCCACCACACGGAGTATAAATGAAAAACTGTTTTTT
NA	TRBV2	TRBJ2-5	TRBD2	CASRASSGGIQETQYF	TGTGCCAGCAGGGCCTCTAGCGGGGGAATCCAAGAGACCCAGTACTTC
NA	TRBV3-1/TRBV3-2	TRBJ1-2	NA	CASSQHMDISNYGYTF	TGTGCCAGCAGCCAACATATGGACATATCTAACTATGGCTACACCTTC
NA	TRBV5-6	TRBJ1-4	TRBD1	CASSFNRGRSKLFF	TGTGCCAGCAGCTTCAACAGGGGAAGATCAAAACTGTTTTTT
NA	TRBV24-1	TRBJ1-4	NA	CATSDFAGINEKLFF	TGTGCCACCAGTGATTTTGCGGGGATTAATGAAAAACTGTTTTTT
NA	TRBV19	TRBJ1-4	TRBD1	CASHRGPGEKLFF	TGTGCCAGCCACAGGGGGCCTGGTGAAAAACTGTTTTTT
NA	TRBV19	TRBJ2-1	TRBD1	CASTEGGGSYNEQFF	TGTGCCAGTACCGAAGGGGGCGGTTCCTACAATGAGCAGTTCTTC
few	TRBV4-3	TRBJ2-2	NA	CASSQDWTQDDTGELFF	TGCGCCAGCAGCCAAGATTGGACTCAAGACGACACCGGGGAGCTGTTTTTT
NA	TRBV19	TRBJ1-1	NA	CAILPGGRGTEAFF	TGTGCCATACTCCCGGGGGGCAGGGGCACTGAAGCTTTCTTT
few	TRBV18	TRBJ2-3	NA	CASSPAPPGAGTDTQYF	TGTGCCAGCTCACCAGCCCCTCCAGGGGCGGGCACAGATACGCAGTATTTT
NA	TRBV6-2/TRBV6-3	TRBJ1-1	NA	CASSFTGTAEAFF	TGTGCCAGCAGTTTTACAGGGACGGCTGAAGCTTTCTTT
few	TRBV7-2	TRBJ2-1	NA	CASSSPVVDEQFF	TGTGCCAGCAGCTCCCCAGTGGTCGATGAGCAGTTCTTC